These 5 T cell receptor beta chains originate from one sample sequenced in a study of radiotherapy plus CTLA-4 blockade in lung cancer. The protocol was immunoSEQ multiplex PCR, while the TCRdb copy is restricted to in-frame clones and leaves out a portion. The data show around 80,000 clones, just under 75% seen once. The specimen was peripheral blood, collected from a patient treated with radiotherapy plus ipilimumab. The receptors were sampled from a human donor with non-small cell lung cancer whose response to radiotherapy plus ipilimumab could not be evaluated.

The chain recombines TRBV4-1 with TRBJ1-1; D is unresolved. CDR1 and CDR2 from the germline V gene are MGHRA and YSYEKL. The CDR3 runs to 11 residues. V shed 11 bases and J shed 1 base, with 8 bases lying between them. CDR3 region: CASRRNTEAFF. For the CDR3, the DNA is TGCGCCTCGAGAAGGAACACTGAAGCTTTCTTT.

This chain joins TRBV7-9 and TRBJ1-3, with a possible D match to TRBD1 (5 bases). V lost 3 bases to trimming and J lost 0 bases, with 6 bases between them. This CDR3 spans 14 amino acids. CDR1 is SEHNR, CDR2 FQNEAQ, per germline (reference sequence). CDR3 bases: TGTGCCAGCAGCTTGGGGCTCTCTGGAAACACCATATATTTT. It specifies CASSLGLSGNTIYF.

This clone has more than one count but fewer than ten. V is TRBV15 and J is TRBJ2-1; D perhaps matches TRBD1 (5 bases). Per germline, CDR1 LNHNV and CDR2 YYDKDF (reference sequence). Trimming stripped 5 bases from V and 7 bases from J, with 15 bases between. The CDR3 covers 14 residues. The CDR3, as DNA: TGTGCCACCAGCTCCTCAGGGCTGTGGAATGAGCAGTTCTTC. Its translation: CATSSSGLWNEQFF.

The chain is built from TRBV5-4 and TRBJ2-5, with TRBD2 matching over 12 bases. The J call may not be correct, given that the DNA end is closer to TRBJ2-7. This CDR3 has 17 amino acids. Per the germline V gene, CDR1 is SGHNT and CDR2 is YYREEE (reference sequence). This chain's CDR3 is CASSLVSLAGGSYEQYF. In DNA, the CDR3 is TGTGCCAGCAGCTTGGTATCGCTAGCGGGAGGGTCCTACGAGCAGTACTTC.

The rearrangement links TRBV27 to TRBJ2-7, with 8 bases aligning to TRBD1. This CDR3 is 14 amino acids long. Trimming removed 6 bases from V and 0 bases from J; junction bases left unmatched: 4. The germline CDR1 and CDR2 sequences are MNHEY and SMNVEV (reference sequence). CDR3 protein: CASRRQGSSYEQYF. The CDR3 bases are TGTGCCAGCAGAAGACAGGGGAGCTCCTACGAGCAGTACTTC.